This T cell receptor (beta chain) was observed in a study of vaccination effects on CD4 cells after COVID-19. The CDR3 extends over 14 amino acids. V dropped 0 bases and J dropped 7 bases, with 12 bases sitting between them. Germline loops: CDR1 ENHRY, CDR2 SYGVKD. Sequencing followed a ViraFEST assay step that expanded antigen-specific CD4+ T cells with viral peptide pools. The culture ran for 10 days, and then CD4+ T cells were isolated. Participants were vaccinated with two doses of either the BNT162b2 or mRNA-1273 vaccine. The study, taken as a whole, reports: There was only 1 of 255 vaccine-induced clones in healthy vaccinees that cross-reacted with common cold coronaviruses.

Remarks on this clone: No antigen is known for it.

Profiling relied on immunoSEQ multiplex PCR, and the TCRdb table lists in-frame clones only, not all of them. The table lists approximately 30,000 clones, around three fifths of them singletons. This receptor was taken from a human donor who received a COVID-19 vaccine. This material consisted of CD4+ T cells from PBMCs cultured with SARS-CoV-2 spike peptides, taken after COVID-19 vaccination. The chain has TRBV10-3 and TRBJ1-2; weak D call: TRBD1 (6 bases). CDR3 residues: CAISESTTGSGYTF. The CDR3 DNA reads as TGTGCCATCAGTGAGTCCACAACAGGGAGTGGCTACACCTTC.